This T cell receptor (beta chain) was profiled in a study of blood T cell repertoires in COVID-19. Seattle participants joined during active infection and were tracked over time. CDR3 size: 12 residues. The V and J ends lost 3 bases and 5 bases respectively, with 6 bases between them. In germline, CDR1 is SGHTA, CDR2 FQGNSA. In the study's own analysis: Nucleated cell number was recorded as an estimate derived from reference gene primer amplification. Profiling relied on immunoSEQ multiplex PCR, and the TCRdb table lists in-frame clones only, not all of them. V and J calls and clone size are those listed in that table; D and trimming were worked out from the DNA. The sample records 200,000 to 250,000 clones, about 84% being singletons.

Sequenced input: peripheral blood. The rearrangement uses TRBV7-2 and TRBJ2-3, with no clear D. This TCR was recovered from a woman older than 75 with COVID-19, enrolled during active disease. The CDR3 DNA is TGTGCCAGCAGCTTTTCTGTAGATACGCAGTATTTT. Its translation: CASSFSVDTQYF.